Listed below are T cell receptor beta chains from one sample, sequenced in a study of alternative splicing in chronic myeloid leukemia remission. TCRdb reprocessed the bulk RNA-seq reads and keeps a single row for each CDR3 protein, giving no DNA. Its clone listing holds about 83 distinct CDR3 sequences. This specimen consisted of PBMCs or total blood leukocytes (not recorded which), obtained during remission. The receptors derive from an adult with chronic myeloid leukemia. CDR3s include the opening cysteine and the closing phenylalanine or tryptophan. A row's size may be missing; if present it is once, few, many or a size class.

J gene	V gene	clone size	CDR3 protein
TRBJ2-2	TRBV19	.	CASSIGSNTGELFF
TRBJ1-1	TRBV6-5	.	CASSLQGATEAFF
TRBJ2-1	TRBV7-2	.	CASSLGPSLYGEQFF
TRBJ2-3	TRBV12-3/TRBV12-4	.	CASSLEHLTDTQYF
TRBJ2-1	TRBV14	.	CASSLPLRTGGEQFF
TRBJ2-1	TRBV3-1	.	CASSQAQTGLGEQFF
TRBJ1-2	TRBV6-5	.	CASGRATYGYTF
TRBJ2-7	TRBV5-1	.	CASGHDNSYEQYF
TRBJ1-5	TRBV6-2/TRBV6-3	once	CASRNSRDFQPQHF
TRBJ1-1	TRBV7-2	.	CASSLGGGGTEAFF
TRBJ1-1	TRBV9	.	CASSVTGQGNTEAFF
TRBJ2-4	TRBV6-2/TRBV6-3	.	CASSPQGRTNIQYF
TRBJ2-7	TRBV6-6	.	CASAGTTYEQYF
TRBJ1-1	TRBV4-1	.	CASSQMNTEAFF
TRBJ2-5	TRBV3-1	.	CASSQGRRETQYF
TRBJ2-1	TRBV4-3	once	CASSQDGQSSYNEQFF
TRBJ2-7	TRBV28	.	CASRWDRASSYEQYF
TRBJ2-7	TRBV6-2/TRBV6-3	.	CASSPGLARDEQYF
TRBJ1-5	TRBV15	.	CATSSRVGNQPQHF
TRBJ2-7	TRBV6-2/TRBV6-3	.	CASSSSGISYEQYF
TRBJ2-3	TRBV29-1	.	CSVPGLAGMDTQYF
TRBJ2-6	TRBV12-3/TRBV12-4	.	CASSRGQGISGANVLTF
TRBJ2-5	TRBV30	once	CAWSRGGKETQYF
TRBJ1-2	TRBV21-1	.	CASSHGRDRLNYGYTF
TRBJ2-1	TRBV19	.	CASFPGTGDYNEQFF
TRBJ2-1	TRBV29-1	.	CSVEGTSGTGHEQFF
TRBJ2-5	TRBV4-1	.	CASSQDWDRVGRETQYF
TRBJ1-2	TRBV11-2	.	CASSSDRGRGYTF
TRBJ1-5	TRBV12-3/TRBV12-4	.	CASSQTDGWRGLNQPQHF
TRBJ2-1	TRBV7-9	.	CASSLSRDRDDNEQFF
TRBJ1-5	TRBV7-9	.	CASSLVGDQPQHF
TRBJ1-5	TRBV28	.	CASSRATYSNQPQHF
TRBJ2-1	TRBV4-2	.	CASSQPLTAYNEQFF